This entry lists 27 T cell receptor beta chains sequenced from one sample in a study of T cell responses to AZD1222 COVID-19 vaccine. The table came from immunoSEQ multiplex PCR; TCRdb's copy has only in-frame clones and leaves some out. The specimen's table records under 150,000 clones. Sequencing input: peripheral blood. The receptors were gathered from an adult in good health.

The V gene is TRBV11-3, the J gene TRBJ2-1; a weak D match, TRBD2 (5 bases). This CDR3 is 12 amino acids long. The ends were cut back, 8 bases at V and 5 bases at J, with 10 bases in the middle. Germline loops: CDR1 SGHNT, CDR2 YENEEA. CDR3 sequence (DNA): TGTGCCAGCCGACTACTCGACAATGAGCAGTTCTTC. Translating gives CASRLLDNEQFF.

The chain couples TRBV7-8 to TRBJ1-2; the match to TRBD1 covers 8 bases. With V trimmed by 5 bases and J by 2 bases, 10 bases remained unmatched. The CDR3 contains 16 residues. CDR1 is SGHVS and CDR2 is FQNEAQ in the germline V gene. The DNA of the CDR3 is TGTGCCAGCAGCAAGACGACAGGGGCCGCAAACTATGGCTACACCTTC. Its translation: CASSKTTGAANYGYTF. The whole variable domain, filled in from reference TRBV7-8 and TRBJ1-2, reads GAGVSQSPRYKVAKRGQDVALRCDPISGHVSLFWYQQALGQGPEFLTYFQNEAQLDKSGLPSDRFFAERPEGSVSTLKIQRTQQEDSAVYLCASSKTTGAANYGYTFGSGTRLTVV.

On this clone: The junction shows a germline mismatch at one end, possibly a read error. The chain recombines TRBV5-4 with TRBJ1-2, with a weak D call TRBD1 (6 bases). The CDR3 consists of 11 residues. The germline V gene has CDR1 SGHNT and CDR2 YYREEE (reference sequence). The CDR3, as DNA: TGTGCCAGCAGCTTGGGAGACAGGATTAGTTTC. It encodes CASSLGDRISF.

This rearrangement joins TRBV19 to TRBJ1-4, with TRBD1 identical over 9 bases. The CDR3 contains 14 residues. V shed 6 bases and J 6 bases; nucleotides not matched to a gene: 5. CDR1 is LNHDA, CDR2 SQIVND, per germline (reference sequence). The CDR3 nucleotides are TGTGCCAGTAGGGACAGGGGCCGAGATGAAAAACTGTTTTTT. It encodes CASRDRGRDEKLFF.

V and J are TRBV7-2 and TRBJ1-3; unclear D gene. The V gene's germline CDR1 is SGHTA and CDR2 FQGNSA. V was cut by 4 bases and J by 0 bases, with 10 bases left in between. This CDR3 spans 15 amino acids. DNA of the CDR3: TGTGCCAGCAGCTGGTCCGGAGGCTCTGGAAACACCATATATTTT. This codes for CASSWSGGSGNTIYF.

This rearrangement joins TRBV5-1 to TRBJ2-1, with 12 nucleotides matching TRBD1. After removal of 4 bases from V and 9 bases from J, the junction contained 14 bases not matched to a gene. CDR1 is SGHRS and CDR2 is YFSETQ in the germline V gene. This CDR3 has 17 amino acids. This CDR3 reads CASSRTRDRGLWGEQFF. In DNA form, the CDR3 reads TGCGCCAGCAGCCGGACCCGGGACAGGGGGCTGTGGGGTGAGCAGTTCTTC.

The rearrangement links TRBV5-5 to TRBJ1-6; D is unresolved. CDR1 SGHKS and CDR2 YYEKEE come from the germline V gene (reference sequence). CDR3 length: 15 amino acids. V lost 4 bases and J 4 bases, leaving 12 bases between the germline ends. CDR3: CASSLAGSYNSPLHF. The CDR3 DNA follows: TGTGCCAGCAGCCTGGCCGGCAGTTATAATTCACCCCTCCACTTT.

The chain carries TRBV7-9 and TRBJ1-3; D is uncertain. The CDR3 sequence is 14 residues long. Looked up from germline, CDR1 is SEHNR and CDR2 is FQNEAQ (reference sequence). V was clipped by 5 bases and J by 4 bases, with 12 bases between them. The CDR3 DNA follows: TGTGCCAGCAGCCCCCCGGCTCAAGGAAACACCATATATTTT. Protein sequence: CASSPPAQGNTIYF.

The V gene is TRBV5-1, the J gene TRBJ1-1; D remains unclear. The V gene's germline CDR1 is SGHRS and CDR2 YFSETQ. The V end was cut by 0 bases, the J end by 5 bases, with 8 bases between. The CDR3 is 13 residues long. The CDR3 region has the DNA TGCGCCAGCAGCTTGGTCGCCGAGACTGAAGCTTTCTTT. This encodes CASSLVAETEAFF.

This chain joins TRBV6-5 and TRBJ1-3, with 7 bases lining up with TRBD1. The CDR3 covers 15 residues. Germline V lookup: CDR1 MNHEY, CDR2 SVGAGI. The trim removed 5 bases at V and 2 bases at J, leaving 6 bases unmatched. The DNA for the CDR3 is TGTGCCAGCAGTAGCACAGGGGCCGCTGGAAACACCATATATTTT. Protein: CASSSTGAAGNTIYF.

This chain joins TRBV10-3 and TRBJ1-3; tentatively, D is TRBD1 (6 bases). Looked up from germline, CDR1 is ENHRY and CDR2 is SYGVKD. Trimming pared 7 bases from V and 1 base from J, leaving 8 bases between. The CDR3 has 13 residues. The CDR3 DNA reads TGTGCCATCAAACAGGGTTCTGGAAACACCATATATTTT. Protein: CAIKQGSGNTIYF.

This chain connects TRBV7-3 to TRBJ1-6; D is perhaps TRBD1 (5 bases). V was clipped by 5 bases and J by 6 bases, with 8 bases between them. This CDR3 is 13 amino acids long. Germline V gene sequence: CDR1 SGHTA, CDR2 FQGTGA. The DNA for the CDR3 is TGTGCCAGCAGCAAACAGGTTAATTCACCCCTCCACTTT. The encoded protein is CASSKQVNSPLHF.

The chain employs TRBV4-1 and TRBJ1-1, with a weak D call TRBD1 (6 bases). The V gene lost 4 bases and the J gene lost 4 bases, with 19 bases spanning the gap. CDR3 length: 16 residues. Germline-derived CDR1 and CDR2 are MGHRA and YSYEKL. DNA of the CDR3: TGCGCCAGCAGCCTCAATACTCAGGGGTTTGCCACTGAAGCTTTCTTT. Its translation: CASSLNTQGFATEAFF.

V usage is TRBV27 and J usage is TRBJ1-2; no definite D call. Between the trimmed V and J ends, which lost 2 bases and 2 bases, there was a span of 6 bases. Looked up from germline, CDR1 is MNHEY and CDR2 is SMNVEV (reference sequence). The CDR3 spans 13 residues. For the CDR3, the DNA is TGTGCCAGCAGTTTACGGCAGAACTATGGCTACACCTTC. It yields the protein CASSLRQNYGYTF.

V and J are TRBV6-2 or TRBV6-3 and TRBJ1-5, with a possible D match to TRBD1 (5 bases). V lost 3 bases and J lost 2, with 11 bases in between. The CDR3 covers 15 residues. Germline CDR1 reads MNHEY; CDR2 reads SVGEGT. Here the CDR3 reads CASSYGGAGNQPQHF. As DNA, the CDR3 is TGTGCCAGCAGTTATGGAGGGGCCGGCAATCAGCCCCAGCATTTT.

The CDR3 DNA reads as TGCGCCAGCAGCCCGACAGCCCCTGGGGCCAACGTCCTGACTTTC. Translation gives CASSPTAPGANVLTF. This chain joins TRBV5-1 and TRBJ2-6; a weak D match, TRBD1 (5 bases). Germline V gene data show CDR1 as SGHRS and CDR2 as YFSETQ. The germline V and J ends were trimmed by 4 bases and 2 bases, with 10 bases remaining between them. This CDR3 has 15 residues.

The chain combines TRBV7-2 with TRBJ1-3; 7 bases match TRBD1. Unmatched junction bases numbered 9, after V lost 5 bases and J lost 8 bases. The CDR3 sequence is 14 residues long. Germline V gene lookup returns CDR1 SGHTA and CDR2 FQGNSA. As DNA, the CDR3 is TGTGCCAGCAGCCTCCGATACAGGGGAGACACCATATATTTT. Amino acids: CASSLRYRGDTIYF.

The CDR3 coding sequence is TGTGCCAGCAGCTTGGGTGGGGGACCGAGTGAAGCTTTCTTT. It specifies CASSLGGGPSEAFF. V usage is TRBV5-4 and J usage is TRBJ1-1; weak D call: TRBD1 (5 bases). The CDR3 spans 14 residues. V was pared by 0 bases and J by 7 bases, with 13 bases between. Germline V gene lookup returns CDR1 SGHNT and CDR2 YYREEE (reference sequence).

CDR3 DNA: TGTGCCAGCACCGGACCAGGGAACACTGAAGCTTTCTTT. Residues: CASTGPGNTEAFF. The rearrangement links TRBV6-5 to TRBJ1-1; no definite D call. The CDR3 runs to 13 residues. Germline CDR1 and CDR2: MNHEY and SVGAGI. The V end lost 7 bases, the J end lost 1 base, and 10 bases lay between the germline ends.

The chain joins TRBV15 to TRBJ1-5, with 8 positions matching TRBD1. The CDR3 totals 19 residues. Trimming removed 0 bases from V and 2 bases from J; junction bases left unmatched: 12. The germline gives CDR1 LNHNV, CDR2 YYDKDF (reference sequence). The CDR3 DNA reads TGTGCCACCAGCAGAGATCCGGACAGGGTGTGGAGGGGCAATCAGCCCCAGCATTTT. Protein sequence: CATSRDPDRVWRGNQPQHF. Complete variable domain (other parts from reference TRBV15 and TRBJ1-5): DAMVIQNPRYQVTQFGKPVTLSCSQTLNHNVMYWYQQKSSQAPKLLFHYYDKDFNNEADTPDNFQSRRPNTSFCFLDIRSPGLGDTAMYLCATSRDPDRVWRGNQPQHFGDGTRLSIL.

The rearrangement joins TRBV24-1 to TRBJ1-6; the D is unclear. V was shortened by 5 bases and J by 7 bases, with 20 bases between the two germline ends. The CDR3 covers 17 residues. The germline V gene has CDR1 KGHDR and CDR2 SFDVKD. As DNA, the CDR3 is TGTGCCACCAGTGTCCTTTGGGAGGGTCTGTACAATTCACCCCTCCACTTT. This sequence encodes CATSVLWEGLYNSPLHF.

V gene TRBV7-9 combines with J gene TRBJ2-5, with 7 bases matching TRBD2. Germline trimming cut 1 base from V and 1 base from J; bases unmatched to any gene: 3. The CDR3 spans 15 residues. Germline V CDR1 and CDR2: SEHNR, FQNEAQ (reference sequence). The CDR3 reads CASSLGSGIQETQYF. Here the CDR3 DNA reads TGTGCCAGCAGCTTAGGGAGCGGGATCCAAGAGACCCAGTACTTC.

The chain recombines TRBV7-8 with TRBJ1-1, with a possible D match to TRBD1 (5 bases). The length of the CDR3 is 13 residues. Germline-derived CDR1 and CDR2 are SGHVS and FQNEAQ. V was cut by 10 bases and J by 5 bases, with 17 bases left in between. The CDR3 nucleotides are TGTGCCACCCGGGGGTCGAGAAGTACTGAAGCTTTCTTT. This gives the protein CATRGSRSTEAFF.

The DNA for the CDR3 is TGTGCCAGCAGCTTAGCGTCCAGGGGGCGGGATGAGCAGTTCTTC. Its translation: CASSLASRGRDEQFF. The chain combines TRBV7-2 with TRBJ2-1; 8 positions match TRBD1. Germline CDR1 and CDR2: SGHTA and FQGNSA. J was trimmed by 8 bases and V by 0 bases; bases with no gene match: 6. The CDR3 consists of 15 residues. Combining the CDR3 with reference TRBV7-2 and TRBJ2-1 gives the whole variable domain GAGVSQSPSNKVTEKGKDVELRCDPISGHTALYWYRQSLGQGLEFLIYFQGNSAPDKSGLPSDRFSAERTGGSVSTLTIQRTQQEDSAVYLCASSLASRGRDEQFFGPGTRLTVL.

This chain joins TRBV5-8 and TRBJ1-5, with D unclear. Germline CDR1 reads SGHTS; CDR2 reads YDEGEE. This CDR3 has 13 residues. V was shortened by 5 bases and J by 2 bases, with 8 bases between the two germline ends. CDR3 coding DNA: TGTGCCAGCAGGCCGGAGGGCAATCAGCCCCAGCATTTT. Translation: CASRPEGNQPQHF. The variable domain in full, completed from reference TRBV5-8 and TRBJ1-5, reads EAGVTQSPTHLIKTRGQQATLRCSPISGHTSVYWYQQALGLGLQFLLWYDEGEERNRGNFPPRFSGRQFPNYSSELNVNALELEDSALYLCASRPEGNQPQHFGDGTRLSIL.

The chain has TRBV4-1 and TRBJ1-3; D gene uncertain. The germline CDR1 and CDR2 sequences are MGHRA and YSYEKL. V gave up 2 bases and J gave up 0 bases, with 8 bases separating them. The CDR3 has 15 residues. The CDR3 loop reads CASSQISLSGNTIYF. CDR3 in DNA: TGCGCCAGCAGCCAAATTAGTCTCTCTGGAAACACCATATATTTT.

The chain has TRBV27 and TRBJ2-7; D is unresolved. V was pared by 8 bases and J by 1 base, with 12 bases between. The CDR3 extends over 13 amino acids. The germline V gene has CDR1 MNHEY and CDR2 SMNVEV (reference sequence). The CDR3 region has the DNA TGTGCCAGCGGCTACGGATATTCCTACGAGCAGTACTTC. It translates to CASGYGYSYEQYF.